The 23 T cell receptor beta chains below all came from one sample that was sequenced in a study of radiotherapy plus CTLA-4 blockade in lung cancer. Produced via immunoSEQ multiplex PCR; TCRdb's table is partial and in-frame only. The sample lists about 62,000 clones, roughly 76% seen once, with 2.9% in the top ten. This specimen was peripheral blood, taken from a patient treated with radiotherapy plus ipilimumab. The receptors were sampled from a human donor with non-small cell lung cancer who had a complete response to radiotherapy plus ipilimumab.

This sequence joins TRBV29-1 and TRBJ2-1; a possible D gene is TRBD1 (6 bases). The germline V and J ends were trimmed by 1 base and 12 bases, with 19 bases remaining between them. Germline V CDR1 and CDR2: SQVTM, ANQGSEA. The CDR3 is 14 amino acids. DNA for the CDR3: TGCAGCGTTGAAGTACCGCGGACAGCAAATTCGCAGTTCTTC. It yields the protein CSVEVPRTANSQFF.

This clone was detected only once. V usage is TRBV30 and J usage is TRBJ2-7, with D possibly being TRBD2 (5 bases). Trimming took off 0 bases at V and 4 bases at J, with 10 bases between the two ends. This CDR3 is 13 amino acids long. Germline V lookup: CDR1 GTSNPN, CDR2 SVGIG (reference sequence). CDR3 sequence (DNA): TGTGCCTGGAGTGTAGGGTGGAGGTACGAGCAGTACTTC. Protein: CAWSVGWRYEQYF.

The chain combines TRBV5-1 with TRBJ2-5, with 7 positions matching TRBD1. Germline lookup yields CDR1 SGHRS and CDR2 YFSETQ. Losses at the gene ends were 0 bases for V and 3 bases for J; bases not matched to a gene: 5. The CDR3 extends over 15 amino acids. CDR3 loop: CASSLAGTAKETQYF. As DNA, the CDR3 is TGCGCCAGCAGCTTGGCCGGGACAGCGAAAGAGACCCAGTACTTC.

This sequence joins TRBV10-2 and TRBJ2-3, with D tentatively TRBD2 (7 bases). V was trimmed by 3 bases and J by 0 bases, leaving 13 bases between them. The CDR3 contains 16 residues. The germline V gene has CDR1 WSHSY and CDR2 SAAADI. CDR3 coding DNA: TGCGCCAGCAGTGACCCCGCGGGGGCTAGCACAGATACGCAGTATTTT. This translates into CASSDPAGASTDTQYF.

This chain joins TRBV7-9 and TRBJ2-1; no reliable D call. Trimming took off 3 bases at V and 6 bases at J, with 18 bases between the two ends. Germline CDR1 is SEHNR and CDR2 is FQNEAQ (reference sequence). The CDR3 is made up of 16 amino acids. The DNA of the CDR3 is TGTGCCAGCAGCTTCCTGTCAGGTACCTCCGGCAATGAGCAGTTCTTC. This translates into CASSFLSGTSGNEQFF.

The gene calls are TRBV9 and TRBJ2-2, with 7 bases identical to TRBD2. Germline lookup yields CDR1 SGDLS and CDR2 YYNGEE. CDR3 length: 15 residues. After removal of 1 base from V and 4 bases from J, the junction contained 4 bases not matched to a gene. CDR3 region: CASSVFGGTTGELFF. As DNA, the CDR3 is TGTGCCAGCAGCGTATTCGGGGGGACCACCGGGGAGCTGTTTTTT.

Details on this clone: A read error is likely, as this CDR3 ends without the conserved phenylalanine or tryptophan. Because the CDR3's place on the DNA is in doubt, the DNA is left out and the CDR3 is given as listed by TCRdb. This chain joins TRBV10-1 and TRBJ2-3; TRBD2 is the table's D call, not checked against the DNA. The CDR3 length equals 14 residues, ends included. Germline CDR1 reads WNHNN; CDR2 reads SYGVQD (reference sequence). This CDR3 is CASSESRRLAGPRR.

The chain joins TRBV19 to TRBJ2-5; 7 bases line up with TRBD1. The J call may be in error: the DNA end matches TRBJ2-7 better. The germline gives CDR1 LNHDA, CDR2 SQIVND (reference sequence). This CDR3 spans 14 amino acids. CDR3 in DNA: TGTGCCAGTCAATCGACAGGGTTACCGTACGAGCAGTACTTC. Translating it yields CASQSTGLPYEQYF.

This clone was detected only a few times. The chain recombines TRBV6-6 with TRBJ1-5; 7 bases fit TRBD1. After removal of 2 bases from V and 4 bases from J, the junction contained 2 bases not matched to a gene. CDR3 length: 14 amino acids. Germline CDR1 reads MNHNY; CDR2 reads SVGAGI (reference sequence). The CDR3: CASSYRQGNQPQHF. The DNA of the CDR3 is TGTGCCAGCAGTTACCGACAGGGTAATCAGCCCCAGCATTTT.

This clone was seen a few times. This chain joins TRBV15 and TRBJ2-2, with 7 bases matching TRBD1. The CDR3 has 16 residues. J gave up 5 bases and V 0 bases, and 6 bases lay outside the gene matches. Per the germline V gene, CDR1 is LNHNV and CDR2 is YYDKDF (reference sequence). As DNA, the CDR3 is TGTGCCACCAGCAGAGATCTAGGGGGCGGAACCGGGGAGCTGTTTTTT. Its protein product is CATSRDLGGGTGELFF.

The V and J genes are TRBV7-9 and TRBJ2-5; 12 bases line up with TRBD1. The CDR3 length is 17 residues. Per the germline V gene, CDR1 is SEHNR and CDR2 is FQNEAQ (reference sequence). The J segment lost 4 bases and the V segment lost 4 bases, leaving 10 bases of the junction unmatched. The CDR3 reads CASSYASGTGGSETQYF. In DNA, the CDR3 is TGTGCCAGCAGCTATGCTTCCGGGACAGGGGGCTCAGAGACCCAGTACTTC.

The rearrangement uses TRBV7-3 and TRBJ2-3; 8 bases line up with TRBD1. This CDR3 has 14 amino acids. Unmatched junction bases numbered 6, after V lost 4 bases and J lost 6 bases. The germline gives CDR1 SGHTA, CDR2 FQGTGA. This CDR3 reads CASSSGQVRDTQYF. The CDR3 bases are TGTGCCAGCAGCTCGGGACAGGTTCGGGATACGCAGTATTTT. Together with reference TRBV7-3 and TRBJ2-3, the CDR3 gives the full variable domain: GAGVSQTPSNKVTEKGKYVELRCDPISGHTALYWYRQSLGQGPEFLIYFQGTGAADDSGLPNDRFFAVRPEGSVSTLKIQRTERGDSAVYLCASSSGQVRDTQYFGPGTRLTVL.

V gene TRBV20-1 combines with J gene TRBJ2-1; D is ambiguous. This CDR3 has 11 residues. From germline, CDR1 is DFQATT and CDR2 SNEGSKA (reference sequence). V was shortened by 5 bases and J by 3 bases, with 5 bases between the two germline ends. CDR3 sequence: CSAPRYNEQFF. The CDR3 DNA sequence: TGCAGTGCTCCCCGCTACAATGAGCAGTTCTTC.

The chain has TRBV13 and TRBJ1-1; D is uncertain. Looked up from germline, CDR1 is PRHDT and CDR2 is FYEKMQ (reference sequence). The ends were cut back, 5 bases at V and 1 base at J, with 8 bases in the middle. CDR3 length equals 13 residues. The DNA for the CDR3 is TGTGCCAGCAGCCGACGCGGGAACACTGAAGCTTTCTTT. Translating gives CASSRRGNTEAFF.

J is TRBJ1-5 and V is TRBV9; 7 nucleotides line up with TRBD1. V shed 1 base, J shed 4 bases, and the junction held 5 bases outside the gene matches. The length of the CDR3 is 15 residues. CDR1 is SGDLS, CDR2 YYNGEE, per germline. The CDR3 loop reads CASSVRPGQNQPQHF. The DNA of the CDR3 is TGTGCCAGCAGCGTACGTCCGGGACAGAATCAGCCCCAGCATTTT.

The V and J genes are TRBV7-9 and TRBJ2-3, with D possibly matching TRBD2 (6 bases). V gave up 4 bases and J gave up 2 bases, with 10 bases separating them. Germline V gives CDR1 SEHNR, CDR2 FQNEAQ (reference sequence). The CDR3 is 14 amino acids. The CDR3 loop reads CASSWDWATDTQYF. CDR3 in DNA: TGTGCCAGCAGCTGGGACTGGGCCACAGATACGCAGTATTTT.

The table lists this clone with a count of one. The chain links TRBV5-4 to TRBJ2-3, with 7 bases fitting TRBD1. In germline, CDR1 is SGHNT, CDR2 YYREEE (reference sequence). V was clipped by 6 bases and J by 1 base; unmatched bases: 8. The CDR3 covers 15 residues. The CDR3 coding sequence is TGTGCCAGCAACCGACAGGGTAGCGGCACAGATACGCAGTATTTT. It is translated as CASNRQGSGTDTQYF.

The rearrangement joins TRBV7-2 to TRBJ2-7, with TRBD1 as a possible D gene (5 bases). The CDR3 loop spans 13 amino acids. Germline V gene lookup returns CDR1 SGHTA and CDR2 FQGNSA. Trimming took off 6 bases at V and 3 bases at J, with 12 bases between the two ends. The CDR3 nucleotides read TGTGCCAGCAGTGCACAGGAGATCTACGAGCAGTACTTC. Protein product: CASSAQEIYEQYF.

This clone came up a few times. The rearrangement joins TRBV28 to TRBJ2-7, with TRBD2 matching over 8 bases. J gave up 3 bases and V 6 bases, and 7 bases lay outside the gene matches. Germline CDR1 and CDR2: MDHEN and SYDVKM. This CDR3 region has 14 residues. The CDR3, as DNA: TGTGCCAGCAGGATTAGCGGGAAGAGCTACGAGCAGTACTTC. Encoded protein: CASRISGKSYEQYF.

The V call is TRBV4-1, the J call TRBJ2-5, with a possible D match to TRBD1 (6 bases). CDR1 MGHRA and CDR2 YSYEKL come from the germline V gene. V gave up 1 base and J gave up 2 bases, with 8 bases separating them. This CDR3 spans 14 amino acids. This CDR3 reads CASSQVRGQETQYF. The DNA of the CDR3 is TGCGCCAGCAGCCAAGTAAGGGGGCAAGAGACCCAGTACTTC.

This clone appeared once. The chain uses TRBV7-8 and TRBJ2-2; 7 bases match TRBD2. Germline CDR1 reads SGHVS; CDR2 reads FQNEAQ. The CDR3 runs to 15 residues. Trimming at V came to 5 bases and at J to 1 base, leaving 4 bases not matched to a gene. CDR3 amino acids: CASSPTGGNTGELFF. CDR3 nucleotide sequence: TGTGCCAGCAGCCCAACGGGGGGGAACACCGGGGAGCTGTTTTTT.

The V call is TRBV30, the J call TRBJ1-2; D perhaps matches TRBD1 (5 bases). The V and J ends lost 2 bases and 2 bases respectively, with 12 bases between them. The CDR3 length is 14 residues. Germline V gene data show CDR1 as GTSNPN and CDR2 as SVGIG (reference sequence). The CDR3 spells CAWSITNRNYGYTF. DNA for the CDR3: TGTGCCTGGAGTATAACTAACAGGAACTATGGCTACACCTTC.

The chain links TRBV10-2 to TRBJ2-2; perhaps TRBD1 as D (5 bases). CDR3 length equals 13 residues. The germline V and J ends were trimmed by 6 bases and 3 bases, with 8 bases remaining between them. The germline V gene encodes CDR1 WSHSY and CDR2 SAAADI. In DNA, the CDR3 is TGCGCCAGCAGACCCAGGGACACCGGGGAGCTGTTTTTT. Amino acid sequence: CASRPRDTGELFF.